This T cell receptor beta chain was documented in a study of early T cells in non-severe SARS-CoV-2 infection. Background on the study: Chains from this unsorted whole-blood bulk RNA could not be paired.

Trimming pared 0 bases from V and 4 bases from J, leaving 7 bases between. CDR3 length: 14 amino acids. Germline values: CDR1 DFQATT, CDR2 SNEGSKA (reference sequence). In its sample, this clonotype was seen many times. No antigen is known for it. Separate cDNA molecules each had unique molecular identifiers attached to them. MiXCR, applied by TCRdb to the 5' RACE reads, yields one record per CDR3 protein. The data show 25,000 to 40,000 distinct CDR3 sequences, about 4.3% seen once. Study-wide results and limits: Matches to VDJdb favored anti-spike CD8 responses and missed private and CD4 specificities.

This chain connects TRBV20-1 to TRBJ2-6, with D unresolved. Specimen: whole blood. The origin of this receptor is an adult who was a healthcare worker with PCR-confirmed SARS-CoV-2 infection or an uninfected control (not recorded which). The CDR3 region has the DNA TGCAGTGCTAGAGATCGGGTGGGGGCCAACGTCCTGACTTTC. It encodes CSARDRVGANVLTF.